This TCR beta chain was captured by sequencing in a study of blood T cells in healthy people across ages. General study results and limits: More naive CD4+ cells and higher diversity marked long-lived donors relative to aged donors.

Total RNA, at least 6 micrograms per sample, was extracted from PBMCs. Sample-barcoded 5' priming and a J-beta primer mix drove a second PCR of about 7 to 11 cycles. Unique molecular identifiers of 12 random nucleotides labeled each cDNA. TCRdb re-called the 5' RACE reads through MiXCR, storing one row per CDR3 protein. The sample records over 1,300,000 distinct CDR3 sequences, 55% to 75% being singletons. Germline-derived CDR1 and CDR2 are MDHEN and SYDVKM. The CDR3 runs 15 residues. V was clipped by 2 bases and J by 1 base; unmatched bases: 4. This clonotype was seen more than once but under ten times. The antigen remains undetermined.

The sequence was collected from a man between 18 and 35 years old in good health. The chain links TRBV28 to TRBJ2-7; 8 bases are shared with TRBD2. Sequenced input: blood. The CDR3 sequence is CASSLPGGLSYEQYF. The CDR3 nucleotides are TGTGCCAGCAGTTTACCGGGGGGGCTATCCTACGAGCAGTACTTC. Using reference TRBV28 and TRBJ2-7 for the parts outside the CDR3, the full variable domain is DVKVTQSSRYLVKRTGEKVFLECVQDMDHENMFWYRQDPGLGLRLIYFSYDVKMKEKGDIPEGYSVSREKKERFSLILESASTNQTSMYLCASSLPGGLSYEQYFGPGTRLTVT.